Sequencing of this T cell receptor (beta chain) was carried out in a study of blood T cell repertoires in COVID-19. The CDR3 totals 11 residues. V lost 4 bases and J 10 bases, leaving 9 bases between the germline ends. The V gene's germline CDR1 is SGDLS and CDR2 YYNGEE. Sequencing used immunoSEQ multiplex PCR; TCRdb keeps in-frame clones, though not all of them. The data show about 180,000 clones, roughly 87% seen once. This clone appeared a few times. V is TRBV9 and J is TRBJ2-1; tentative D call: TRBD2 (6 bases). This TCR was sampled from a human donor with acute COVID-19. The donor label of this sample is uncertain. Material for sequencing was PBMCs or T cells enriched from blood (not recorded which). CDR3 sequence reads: CASSWGEEQFF. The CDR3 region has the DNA TGTGCCAGCAGCTGGGGGGAGGAGCAGTTCTTC. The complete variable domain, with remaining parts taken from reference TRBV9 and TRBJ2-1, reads DSGVTQTPKHLITATGQRVTLRCSPRSGDLSVYWYQQSLDQGLQFLIQYYNGEERAKGNILERFSAQQFPDLHSELNLSSLELGDSALYFCASSWGEEQFFGPGTRLTVL.